What follows are 19 T cell receptor beta chains derived from one specimen sequenced in a study of T cells after yellow fever vaccination. In TCRdb, the 5' RACE reads were re-called with MiXCR into one record per CDR3 protein. The sample lists almost 600,000 distinct CDR3 sequences; about 13% were seen once. The source material was PBMCs, sampled on the day of the yellow fever booster vaccination. The receptors were gathered from a man aged 25 to 45 who received the YFV17D yellow fever vaccine.

This clonotype has just a few counts. The chain links TRBV7-2 to TRBJ2-1, with TRBD2 matching 12 bases. This CDR3 spans 15 amino acids. In germline, CDR1 is SGHTA, CDR2 FQGNSA. V lost 7 bases to trimming and J lost 9 bases; unmatched junction nucleotides: 10. Here the CDR3 reads CASMLLAGGLGEQFF. The DNA for the CDR3 is TGTGCCAGCATGTTACTAGCGGGAGGTTTGGGTGAGCAGTTCTTC.

The CDR3 region has the DNA TGTGCCAGCAGTTACTCCCCGGGACAGTACACAGATACGCAGTATTTT. Its translation: CASSYSPGQYTDTQYF. The V gene is TRBV6-2 or TRBV6-3, the J gene TRBJ2-3; 7 bases line up with TRBD1. Germline trimming cut 0 bases from V and 2 bases from J; bases unmatched to any gene: 5. The CDR3 loop spans 16 amino acids. Germline V gives CDR1 MNHEY, CDR2 SVGEGT.

The chain recombines TRBV19 with TRBJ2-2; TRBD1 might be the D (6 bases). CDR1 and CDR2 (germline): LNHDA, SQIVND (reference sequence). V was trimmed by 5 bases and J by 11 bases, leaving 18 bases between them. The CDR3 runs to 14 residues. The CDR3 coding sequence is TGTGCCAGTAGTCTTGCGGTGGGGGCCCCCGAGCTGTTTTTT. Translating it yields CASSLAVGAPELFF.

This rearrangement joins TRBV2 to TRBJ2-6, with D possibly matching TRBD1 (6 bases). Germline CDR1 and CDR2: SNHLY and FYNNEI. Trimming stripped 9 bases from V and 1 base from J, with 10 bases between. The CDR3 covers 14 residues. The CDR3 sequence: CARTRGSGANVLTF. The CDR3 nucleotides are TGTGCCAGGACCAGGGGATCTGGGGCCAACGTCCTGACTTTC.

This clonotype appeared a few times. V usage is TRBV20-1 and J usage is TRBJ2-1; 10 bases map to TRBD2. Germline CDR1 and CDR2: DFQATT and SNEGSKA (reference sequence). Trimming took 0 bases from V and 6 from J; bases not matched to a gene: 8. This CDR3 is 16 amino acids long. This chain's CDR3 is CSARESSGSIFNEQFF. DNA for the CDR3: TGCAGTGCTAGAGAGTCTAGCGGGAGTATATTCAATGAGCAGTTCTTC.

The rearrangement uses TRBV7-2 and TRBJ2-1; the match to TRBD2 covers 8 bases. The CDR3 totals 17 residues. Germline V gene data show CDR1 as SGHTA and CDR2 as FQGNSA. V lost 2 bases to trimming and J lost 6 bases; unmatched junction nucleotides: 12. The CDR3 spells CASSLSPSAGGINEQFF. Here the CDR3 DNA reads TGTGCCAGCAGCTTAAGTCCGTCTGCGGGAGGAATCAATGAGCAGTTCTTC.

V gene TRBV7-3 combines with J gene TRBJ2-1; 13 bases line up with TRBD2. The V gene's germline CDR1 is SGHTA and CDR2 FQGTGA. The V segment lost 5 bases and the J segment 10 bases; nucleotides outside the gene matches: 8. The length of the CDR3 is 15 residues. The CDR3 DNA sequence: TGTGCCAGCAGCAAAGGACTAGCGGGGGCGGAAGAGCAGTTCTTC. Translation gives CASSKGLAGAEEQFF.

This clonotype occurred many times. This CDR3 reads CASSADTVNTEAFF. The CDR3 nucleotides read TGTGCCAGCAGTGCCGACACCGTGAACACTGAAGCTTTCTTT. The chain combines TRBV12-3 or TRBV12-4 with TRBJ1-1; D unclear. Deletions cut 5 bases from V and 0 bases from J, with 10 bases between. The CDR3 consists of 14 residues.

This clonotype was observed a few times. The chain recombines TRBV5-1 with TRBJ2-1; D may be TRBD1 (5 bases). The V gene lost 0 bases and the J gene lost 4 bases, with 11 bases spanning the gap. Per germline, CDR1 SGHRS and CDR2 YFSETQ. This CDR3 comprises 15 residues. The CDR3 loop is CASSLEGQGYNEQFF. In DNA, the CDR3 is TGCGCCAGCAGCTTGGAGGGGCAGGGTTACAATGAGCAGTTCTTC.

The chain joins TRBV10-3 to TRBJ2-3; D call uncertain. This CDR3 has 17 residues. The V end lost 7 bases, the J end lost 0 bases, and 20 bases lay between the germline ends. CDR1 is ENHRY and CDR2 is SYGVKD in the germline V gene. The CDR3 nucleotides read TGTGCCATCAAAGAACGGCGGACCTCCGAAAGCACAGATACGCAGTATTTT. It translates to CAIKERRTSESTDTQYF.

The chain has TRBV4-3 and TRBJ1-3; a weak D match, TRBD1 (5 bases). In germline, CDR1 is LGHNA, CDR2 YSLEER. The CDR3 runs 16 residues. V was clipped by 1 base and J by 5 bases, with 15 bases between them. The CDR3 spells CASSQGYEGTRNTIYF. The CDR3 bases are TGCGCCAGCAGCCAAGGGTATGAGGGGACGCGAAACACCATATATTTT.

This clonotype has more than one count but fewer than ten. The rearrangement joins TRBV29-1 to TRBJ2-1; weak D call: TRBD2 (6 bases). The CDR3 length is 12 residues. Between the trimmed V and J ends, which lost 4 bases and 6 bases, there was a span of 10 bases. The germline CDR1 and CDR2 sequences are SQVTM and ANQGSEA. CDR3 region: CSVVGSFNEQFF. CDR3 in DNA: TGCAGCGTTGTCGGGAGTTTCAATGAGCAGTTCTTC.

In its sample, this clonotype was seen many times. One end of the junction is discordant with germline, which a read error may explain. The V call is TRBV5-1, the J call TRBJ2-2; 9 positions agree with TRBD2. Germline V CDR1 and CDR2: SGHRS, YFSETQ. The CDR3 spans 16 residues. The CDR3 DNA reads TGCGCCAGCAGCTTAAAGGCTAGCGGGAACGCCGGGGAGCTGTTTTTT. Its translation is CASSLKASGNAGELFF.

This clonotype was found a few times. J is TRBJ2-5 and V is TRBV10-1; 9 positions agree with TRBD2. Per germline, CDR1 WNHNN and CDR2 SYGVQD (reference sequence). CDR3 length: 15 residues. V trimming: 8 bases; J trimming: 4 bases; junction bases outside the gene matches: 11. CDR3 nucleotides: TGCGCCAGCGGTTTTTTAGCGGGAGAGGGAGAGACCCAGTACTTC. Translating it yields CASGFLAGEGETQYF.

This sequence joins TRBV6-2 or TRBV6-3 and TRBJ2-1; 8 bases map to TRBD2. The CDR3 runs 14 residues. Germline values: CDR1 MNHEY, CDR2 SVGEGT. Trimming cost V 5 bases and J 8 bases; bases outside gene matches: 8. Here the CDR3 DNA reads TGTGCCAGCAGTCGACCGGGACTAGTATATGAGCAGTTCTTC. It specifies CASSRPGLVYEQFF.

This clonotype came up a few times. This chain links TRBV29-1 with TRBJ2-7, with 8 bases aligning to TRBD1. The length of the CDR3 is 15 residues. Unmatched junction bases numbered 12, after V lost 5 bases and J lost 3 bases. The germline gives CDR1 SQVTM, CDR2 ANQGSEA. CDR3 protein: CSVTAPTGVRYEQYF. CDR3 in DNA: TGCAGCGTTACCGCCCCGACAGGGGTTCGCTACGAGCAGTACTTC.

In its sample, this clonotype was seen a few times. This chain uses TRBV5-1 with TRBJ2-1, with 8 bases lining up with TRBD2. The junction had 12 bases not matched to a gene; V was cut back by 7 bases and J by 6 bases. Germline lookup yields CDR1 SGHRS and CDR2 YFSETQ. The CDR3 runs 15 residues. CDR3 bases: TGCGCCAGCGCAACTAGCGGCCCCGGTGGCAATGAGCAGTTCTTC. Its protein is CASATSGPGGNEQFF.

About this clonotype: One end of the junction is discordant with germline, which a read error may explain. This rearrangement joins TRBV4-3 to TRBJ2-1; 9 bases are a match to TRBD1. This CDR3 has 12 residues. CDR1 is LGHNA and CDR2 is YSLEER in the germline V gene. The CDR3 sequence: CASSAAGDRALF. The CDR3 region has the DNA TGCGCCAGCAGCGCGGCGGGGGACAGGGCGCTCTTC.

Details on this clonotype: One end of the junction does not line up with germline, which may come from a read error. J is TRBJ2-3 and V is TRBV28, with D unresolved. This CDR3 is 12 amino acids long. CDR1 MDHEN and CDR2 SYDVKM come from the germline V gene. The CDR3 sequence: CASGESTYTQYF. The CDR3 bases are TGTGCCTCAGGTGAGAGCACATATACGCAGTATTTT.